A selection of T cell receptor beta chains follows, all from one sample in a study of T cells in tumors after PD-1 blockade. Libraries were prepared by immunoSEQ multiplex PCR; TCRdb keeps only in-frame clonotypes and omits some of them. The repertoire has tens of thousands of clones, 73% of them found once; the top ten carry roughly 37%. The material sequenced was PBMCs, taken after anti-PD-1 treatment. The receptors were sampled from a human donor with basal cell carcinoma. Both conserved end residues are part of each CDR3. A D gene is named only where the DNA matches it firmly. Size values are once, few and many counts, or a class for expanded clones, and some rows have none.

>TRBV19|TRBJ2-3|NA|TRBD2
TGTGCCAGTAGTATCGGGACTAGCGGGGGAAGAGATACGCAGTATTTT
CASSIGTSGGRDTQYF
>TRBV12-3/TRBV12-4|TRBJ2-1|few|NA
TGTGCCAGCAGTTTAGCCAGCTACAATGAGCAGTTCTTC
CASSLASYNEQFF
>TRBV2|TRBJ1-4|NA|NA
TGTGCCAGCAGCGACTCTGAAAAACTGTTTTTT
CASSDSEKLFF
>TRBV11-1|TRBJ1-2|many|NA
TGTGCCAGCAGGCAACCGGGAGACTATGGCTACACCTTC
CASRQPGDYGYTF
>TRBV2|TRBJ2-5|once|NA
TGTGCCAGCAGTGAATCCAGCCACCAAGAGACCCAGTACTTC
CASSESSHQETQYF
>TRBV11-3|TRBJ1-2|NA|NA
TGTGCCAGCAGCTTAGAACTCGGCTATGGCTACACCTTC
CASSLELGYGYTF
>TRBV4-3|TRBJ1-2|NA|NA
TGCGCCAGCAGCCAAGAACGGACAGTCGCTAACTATGGCTACACCTTC
CASSQERTVANYGYTF
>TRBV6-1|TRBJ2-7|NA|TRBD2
TGTGCCAGCAGTGAAGGTGGACTAGCGGGAGTAACATACGAGCAGTACTTC
CASSEGGLAGVTYEQYF
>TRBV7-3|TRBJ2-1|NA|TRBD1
TGTGCCAGCAGCCCCCGACAGGGGGGGAGAGAGCAGTTCTTC
CASSPRQGGREQFF
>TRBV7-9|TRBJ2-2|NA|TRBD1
TGTGCCAGCAGCTCCACAGGGGAGTTAAGACCCGGGGAGCTGTTTTTT
CASSSTGELRPGELFF
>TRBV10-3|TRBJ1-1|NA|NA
TGTGCCATCAGTGAAAGGGACCAGGCTTTCTTT
CAISERDQAFF
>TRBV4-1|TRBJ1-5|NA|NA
TGCGCCAGCAGCCAAGGAATGACATCGCCTCAGCCCCAGCATTTT
CASSQGMTSPQPQHF
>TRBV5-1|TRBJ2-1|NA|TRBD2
TGCGCCAGCAGCCCCTCAGGCGGGAGAACCAACAATGAGCAGTTCTTC
CASSPSGGRTNNEQFF
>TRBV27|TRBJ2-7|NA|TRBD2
TGTGCCAGCAGTCCCACCGGGACTAGCGGGAGTTTGGGCGAGCAGTACTTC
CASSPTGTSGSLGEQYF
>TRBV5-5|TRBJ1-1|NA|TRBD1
TGTGCCAGCAGACAATATACAGGGGGCACTGAAGCTTTCTTT
CASRQYTGGTEAFF
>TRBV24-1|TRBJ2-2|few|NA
TGTGCCGCCGGGGACCGGGATTATGCCGGGGAGCTGTTTTTT
CAAGDRDYAGELFF
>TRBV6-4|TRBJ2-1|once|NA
TGTGCCAGCAGAAAACACCTACCCGCTCCCTACAATGAGCAGTTCTTC
CASRKHLPAPYNEQFF
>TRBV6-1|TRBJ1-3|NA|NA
TGTGCCAGCAGTGAACGACCGCTCTCTGGAAACACCATATATTTT
CASSERPLSGNTIYF
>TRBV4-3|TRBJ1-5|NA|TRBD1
TGCGCCAGCAGCGCCGGGACAGGGATCAATCAGCCCCAGCATTTT
CASSAGTGINQPQHF
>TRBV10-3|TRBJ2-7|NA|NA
TGTGCCATCAGTGAGTCGAAACTAGCACAAACTGGGGAGCAGTACTTC
CAISESKLAQTGEQYF